The 27 T cell receptor beta chains in this list originate from one sample, sequenced in a study of cytomegalovirus exposure and HLA in healthy donors. PCR employed 60 Vbeta and 13 Jbeta primers. Repertoires were generated with immunoSEQ multiplex PCR, while TCRdb's copy carries only in-frame clones and drops some. Among over 95,000 clones listed, more than 65% were seen once. Sequences were obtained from PBMCs. The receptors here all came from a man aged 35 to 55 in good health and CMV-seropositive.

The chain links TRBV19 to TRBJ2-6; D call uncertain. Deletions cut 6 bases from V and 0 bases from J, with 6 bases between. This CDR3 comprises 14 residues. The germline V gene encodes CDR1 LNHDA and CDR2 SQIVND (reference sequence). CDR3 DNA sequence: TGTGCCAGTAGAGACACCTCTGGGGCCAACGTCCTGACTTTC. Protein sequence: CASRDTSGANVLTF. Variable domain in full (rest from reference TRBV19 and TRBJ2-6): DGGITQSPKYLFRKEGQNVTLSCEQNLNHDAMYWYRQDPGQGLRLIYYSQIVNDFQKGDIAEGYSVSREKKESFPLTVTSAQKNPTAFYLCASRDTSGANVLTFGAGSRLTVL.

J is TRBJ1-6 and V is TRBV6-5; D gene unclear. Germline values: CDR1 MNHEY, CDR2 SVGAGI. Trimming pared 2 bases from V and 9 bases from J, leaving 17 bases between. The length of the CDR3 is 16 residues. CDR3 DNA: TGTGCCAGCAGTTACATTTCCGCCGCCCGGGGTTCACCCCTCCACTTT. Translation: CASSYISAARGSPLHF.

The V call is TRBV18, the J call TRBJ1-2; D is perhaps TRBD1 (5 bases). The CDR3 runs 13 residues. Trimming took off 3 bases at V and 8 bases at J, with 13 bases between the two ends. Germline assignment: CDR1 KGHSH and CDR2 LQKENI. Here the CDR3 reads CASSPMTERGYTF. CDR3 nucleotide sequence: TGTGCCAGCTCACCTATGACAGAACGGGGCTACACCTTC.

Regarding this clone: One junction end does not reproduce the germline sequence, and a read error may be involved. The rearrangement links TRBV6-5 to TRBJ2-3; TRBD2 agrees at 9 bases. Germline lookup yields CDR1 MNHEY and CDR2 SVGAGI. This CDR3 is 14 amino acids long. CDR3 loop: CASSYTAGGPHPHF. The CDR3 DNA reads as TGTGCCAGCAGTTACACAGCGGGGGGACCCCATCCCCATTTT.

V usage is TRBV18 and J usage is TRBJ1-5, with D tentatively TRBD1 (5 bases). Germline V gene lookup returns CDR1 KGHSH and CDR2 LQKENI. V was trimmed by 2 bases and J by 3 bases, leaving 8 bases between them. The CDR3 totals 14 residues. The CDR3 coding sequence is TGTGCCAGCTCACCAGCGACAGCCAATCAGCCCCAGCATTTT. It translates to CASSPATANQPQHF.

The V call is TRBV2, the J call TRBJ1-5, with 9 bases fitting TRBD1. Germline assignment: CDR1 SNHLY and CDR2 FYNNEI. This CDR3 has 15 amino acids. J was trimmed by 5 bases and V by 8 bases; bases with no gene match: 10. The DNA for the CDR3 is TGTGCCAGCGCCGACCGGACAGGGGTCTATCAGCCCCAGCATTTT. Translating it yields CASADRTGVYQPQHF.

The CDR3 loop is CACPLGAYGYTF. DNA for the CDR3: TGTGCCTGTCCGTTAGGGGCTTATGGCTACACCTTC. This chain uses TRBV30 with TRBJ1-2, with D possibly matching TRBD1 (5 bases). Germline V lookup: CDR1 GTSNPN, CDR2 SVGIG (reference sequence). The CDR3 consists of 12 residues. Trimming pared 6 bases from V and 5 bases from J, leaving 13 bases between.

The chain carries TRBV9 and TRBJ2-5; D is perhaps TRBD2 (5 bases). Trimming pared 7 bases from V and 9 bases from J, leaving 13 bases between. Germline CDR1 is SGDLS and CDR2 is YYNGEE. The CDR3 totals 11 residues. CDR3 nucleotide sequence: TGTGCCAGCGGAACCGTGAGGGCCCAGTACTTC. This encodes CASGTVRAQYF.

The chain carries TRBV30 and TRBJ1-1; a possible D gene is TRBD1 (5 bases). Germline assignment: CDR1 GTSNPN and CDR2 SVGIG (reference sequence). V was trimmed by 0 bases and J by 4 bases, leaving 12 bases between them. The CDR3 is 14 residues long. CDR3 in amino acids: CAWSVPGGFTEAFF. The CDR3 nucleotides are TGTGCCTGGAGTGTTCCGGGGGGGTTCACTGAAGCTTTCTTT.

The V and J genes are TRBV4-3 and TRBJ2-2; 14 bases align to TRBD2. The germline gives CDR1 LGHNA, CDR2 YSLEER. The CDR3 is 16 amino acids. Trimming took 6 bases from V and 7 from J; bases not matched to a gene: 7. The CDR3 here is CASSQTSGGAGGELFF. The CDR3 DNA follows: TGCGCCAGCAGTCAGACTAGCGGGGGGGCCGGCGGGGAGCTGTTTTTT.

This chain joins TRBV5-1 and TRBJ2-7; maybe TRBD1 (5 bases). This CDR3 region has 12 residues. Germline V gene data show CDR1 as SGHRS and CDR2 as YFSETQ. Between the trimmed V and J ends, which lost 0 bases and 12 bases, there was a span of 13 bases. CDR3 residues: CASSLAPGNMYF. The CDR3 DNA reads as TGCGCCAGCAGCTTGGCGCCAGGGAATATGTACTTC.

V is TRBV19 and J is TRBJ2-7; 7 bases are shared with TRBD1. This CDR3 has 13 residues. Germline CDR1 and CDR2: LNHDA and SQIVND (reference sequence). Unmatched junction bases numbered 4, after V lost 6 bases and J lost 2 bases. The DNA of the CDR3 is TGTGCCAGTAGGACAGGGCCAACCTACGAGCAGTACTTC. It encodes CASRTGPTYEQYF.

Concerning this clone itself: Within the sample, other DNA sequences also encode this same CDR3. The CDR3, as DNA: TGTGCCACCAGCAGAGACGGTCAGGGGATTCAGCCCCAGCATTTT. Protein product: CATSRDGQGIQPQHF. This chain connects TRBV15 to TRBJ1-5; D might be TRBD1 (6 bases). In germline, CDR1 is LNHNV, CDR2 YYDKDF (reference sequence). This CDR3 is 15 amino acids long. The V gene lost 0 bases and the J gene lost 6 bases, with 12 bases spanning the gap.

The chain recombines TRBV4-2 with TRBJ2-2; 7 positions match TRBD2. The CDR3 runs to 16 residues. CDR1 and CDR2 (germline): LGHNA, YNFKEQ. V shed 0 bases and J 2 bases; nucleotides not matched to a gene: 3. CDR3 region: CASSQEGTTNTGELFF. DNA for the CDR3: TGTGCCAGCAGCCAAGAAGGGACTACTAACACCGGGGAGCTGTTTTTT.

This clone occurred a few times. DNA of the CDR3: TGTGCCAGCAGCCCGGGACAGGGGGCTGAGCAGTACTTC. It specifies CASSPGQGAEQYF. The chain carries TRBV28 and TRBJ2-7; 12 nucleotides match TRBD1. The CDR3 totals 13 residues. CDR1 and CDR2 from the germline V gene are MDHEN and SYDVKM. The junction had 4 bases not matched to a gene; V was cut back by 6 bases and J by 7 bases. The whole variable domain, filled in from reference TRBV28 and TRBJ2-7, reads DVKVTQSSRYLVKRTGEKVFLECVQDMDHENMFWYRQDPGLGLRLIYFSYDVKMKEKGDIPEGYSVSREKKERFSLILESASTNQTSMYLCASSPGQGAEQYFGPGTRLTVT.

This clone was detected once. The chain has TRBV20-1 and TRBJ2-1; D not resolved. In germline, CDR1 is DFQATT, CDR2 SNEGSKA (reference sequence). Trimming removed 6 bases from V and 8 bases from J, with 8 bases in between. The CDR3 runs to 10 residues. CDR3 protein: CSADEDEQFF. For the CDR3, the DNA is TGCAGTGCCGACGAGGATGAGCAGTTCTTC.

This chain links TRBV4-3 with TRBJ1-1, with D possibly matching TRBD1 (5 bases). The CDR3 loop spans 18 amino acids. With 4 bases removed from V and 3 bases from J, the gap between germline ends came to 24 bases. Looked up from germline, CDR1 is LGHNA and CDR2 is YSLEER. In nucleotides, the CDR3 is TGCGCCAGCAGCCCTACAGGTATCCAGGGAAGGTCGGACACTGAAGCTTTCTTT. It translates to CASSPTGIQGRSDTEAFF.

The CDR3 sequence: CASSLAPGGLFSGNTIYF. CDR3 DNA sequence: TGTGCCAGCAGCTTAGCCCCAGGGGGCCTATTCTCTGGAAACACCATATATTTT. This chain uses TRBV7-2 with TRBJ1-3, with 8 bases that match TRBD1. This CDR3 region has 18 residues. V gave up 0 bases and J gave up 0 bases; unmatched junction bases: 7. From germline, CDR1 is SGHTA and CDR2 FQGNSA.

The chain carries TRBV5-1 and TRBJ1-1; D is uncertain. CDR3 length equals 14 residues. The germline V and J ends were trimmed by 1 base and 3 bases, with 10 bases remaining between them. The V gene's germline CDR1 is SGHRS and CDR2 YFSETQ. The DNA of the CDR3 is TGCGCCAGCAGCTTGTCATCAGCGTACACTGAAGCTTTCTTT. Translation gives CASSLSSAYTEAFF.

This sequence joins TRBV5-1 and TRBJ1-4; D is undetermined. Germline values: CDR1 SGHRS, CDR2 YFSETQ. The CDR3 runs 14 residues. Trimming left V 4 bases short and J 3 bases short, with 10 bases between. In DNA, the CDR3 is TGCGCCAGCAGCCCGGTATACCCTAATGAAAAACTGTTTTTT. This codes for CASSPVYPNEKLFF.

This clone came up a few times. The chain links TRBV6-5 to TRBJ2-7; the D gene is possibly TRBD2 (6 bases). The CDR3 loop spans 15 amino acids. Germline V gene lookup returns CDR1 MNHEY and CDR2 SVGAGI. V was shortened by 0 bases and J by 7 bases, with 16 bases between the two germline ends. Here the CDR3 DNA reads TGTGCCAGCAGTTACTCAGCTGGGGGGAGTAAAGAGCAGTACTTC. Encoded protein: CASSYSAGGSKEQYF.

The V call is TRBV7-9, the J call TRBJ2-7; TRBD1 matches at 9 bases. The CDR3 covers 15 residues. The germline V gene has CDR1 SEHNR and CDR2 FQNEAQ (reference sequence). V dropped 0 bases and J dropped 1; count of bases not matched to a gene: 1. In DNA, the CDR3 is TGTGCCAGCAGCTTAGCGACAGGGGGGTCCTACGAGCAGTACTTC. Amino acid sequence: CASSLATGGSYEQYF.

Only a few counts were recorded for this clone. Other DNA sequences in this specimen translate into the identical CDR3. The chain recombines TRBV7-2 with TRBJ1-1; no firm D call. V lost 1 base and J 1 base, leaving 4 bases between the germline ends. CDR3 length equals 13 residues. Germline CDR1 and CDR2: SGHTA and FQGNSA. The CDR3 nucleotides are TGTGCCAGCAGCTTAGGCAGGAACACTGAAGCTTTCTTT. Its translation is CASSLGRNTEAFF.

This clone was recorded only once. V usage is TRBV10-2 and J usage is TRBJ1-1, with D unclear. This CDR3 comprises 12 residues. V lost 4 bases and J 4 bases, leaving 7 bases between the germline ends. Germline CDR1 is WSHSY and CDR2 is SAAADI. CDR3: CASSGSSTEAFF. The CDR3 DNA follows: TGCGCCAGCAGTGGTAGTAGCACTGAAGCTTTCTTT.

The chain recombines TRBV4-3 with TRBJ2-1, with 10 bases fitting TRBD1. The CDR3 is 15 residues long. With V trimmed by 3 bases and J by 6 bases, 5 bases remained unmatched. Germline V gene data show CDR1 as LGHNA and CDR2 as YSLEER. CDR3 bases: TGCGCCAGCAGCCAGATAGGGACAGGGGCCAATGAGCAGTTCTTC. Translation: CASSQIGTGANEQFF.

The chain carries TRBV7-2 and TRBJ1-2; the match to TRBD1 covers 7 bases. V was pared by 5 bases and J by 3 bases, with 6 bases of the junction left unmatched. The CDR3 spans 14 residues. Germline CDR1 is SGHTA and CDR2 is FQGNSA. The CDR3 nucleotides read TGTGCCAGCAGCCCTCGGGACAGCTACTATGGCTACACCTTC. Amino acid sequence: CASSPRDSYYGYTF.

The V and J genes are TRBV7-2 and TRBJ2-1; D gene unclear. The CDR3 runs 13 residues. Germline V gene lookup returns CDR1 SGHTA and CDR2 FQGNSA. V lost 0 bases, J lost 6 bases, and 6 bases lay in between. CDR3 coding DNA: TGTGCCAGCAGCTTAGCTTACTCCAATGAGCAGTTCTTC. Translating it yields CASSLAYSNEQFF.